This T cell receptor beta chain was recovered during a study of T cells in Graves' hyperthyroidism and ophthalmopathy. About the study: Peripheral blood was secured at the point of initial diagnosis, before any treatment.

TCR beta CDR3 regions were amplified from RNA. RT-PCR in the first round (using the HTBI primer set) targeted the TCR CDR3. Via MiXCR, TCRdb re-called the multiplex PCR reads, giving one row per CDR3 protein. The sample includes 650,000 to 700,000 distinct CDR3 sequences, roughly 17% of them seen just once. Patients with uncontrolled infections, other autoimmune diseases, pregnancy or lactation were excluded. Sequenced sample: blood. The receptor was isolated from a man aged 50 to 60 with Graves' hyperthyroidism.

CDR3 nucleotides: TGCAGTGCTAGTAAAACTTGGATAGCGACAGATACGCAGTATTTT. It yields the protein CSASKTWIATDTQYF. The chain combines TRBV20-1 with TRBJ2-3; a weak D match, TRBD2 (5 bases). The germline CDR1 and CDR2 sequences are DFQATT and SNEGSKA (reference sequence). This CDR3 spans 15 amino acids. Trimming took off 3 bases at V and 3 bases at J, with 16 bases between the two ends.